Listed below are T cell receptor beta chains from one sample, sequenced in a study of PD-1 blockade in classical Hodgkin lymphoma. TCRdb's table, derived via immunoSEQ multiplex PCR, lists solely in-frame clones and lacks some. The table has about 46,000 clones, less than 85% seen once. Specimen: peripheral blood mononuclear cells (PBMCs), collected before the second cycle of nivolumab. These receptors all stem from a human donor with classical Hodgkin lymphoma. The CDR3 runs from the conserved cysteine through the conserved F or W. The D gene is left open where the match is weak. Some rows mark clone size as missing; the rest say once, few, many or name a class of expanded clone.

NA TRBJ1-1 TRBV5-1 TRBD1 CASSLDLDRGRPAFF TGCGCCAGCAGCTTGGATTTGGACAGGGGGCGTCCGGCTTTCTTT
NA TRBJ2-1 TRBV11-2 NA CASSLDTGAYNEQFF TGTGCCAGCAGCTTAGATACCGGGGCCTACAATGAGCAGTTCTTC
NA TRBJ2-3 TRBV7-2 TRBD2 CASSPKLATSTDTQYF TGTGCCAGCAGCCCAAAACTAGCGACTAGCACAGATACGCAGTATTTT
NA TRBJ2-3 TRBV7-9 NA CASSRPSAGPLTDTQYF TGTGCCAGCAGCCGGCCCTCCGCAGGGCCCCTCACAGATACGCAGTATTTT
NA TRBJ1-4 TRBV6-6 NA CASRSYGTNEKLFF TGTGCCAGCAGGTCATATGGGACAAATGAAAAACTGTTTTTT
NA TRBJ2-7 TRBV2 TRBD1 CASRPDTGGLGEQYF TGTGCCAGCAGACCAGATACAGGGGGCCTAGGGGAGCAGTACTTC
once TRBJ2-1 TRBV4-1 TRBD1 CASSQEGGSRTGFYNEQFF TGCGCCAGCAGCCAAGAAGGGGGATCCCGGACAGGGTTCTACAATGAGCAGTTCTTC
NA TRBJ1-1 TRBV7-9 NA CASSFEGSVPYTEAFF TGTGCCAGCAGCTTTGAGGGTTCGGTCCCCTACACTGAAGCTTTCTTT
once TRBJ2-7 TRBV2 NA CASSGGGAPSYEQYF TGTGCCAGCAGTGGGGGGGGCGCGCCCTCCTACGAGCAGTACTTC
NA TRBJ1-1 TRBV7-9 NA CASSLPQNTEAFF TGTGCCAGCAGCTTACCTCAGAACACTGAAGCTTTCTTT
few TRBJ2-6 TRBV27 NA CASSRSTFWALTPGANVLTF TGTGCCAGCAGCCGCTCGACCTTTTGGGCGCTGACCCCTGGGGCCAACGTCCTGACTTTC
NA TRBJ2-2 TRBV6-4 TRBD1 CASREDRGSTGELFF TGTGCCAGCAGAGAAGACAGGGGCTCCACCGGGGAGCTGTTTTTT
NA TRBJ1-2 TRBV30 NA CARSRGGTYGYTF TGTGCCCGCTCGAGGGGGGGCACCTATGGCTACACCTTC
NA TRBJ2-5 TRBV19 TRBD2 CASGGVYSEETQYF TGTGCCTCGGGGGGGGTGTACTCCGAAGAGACCCAGTACTTC
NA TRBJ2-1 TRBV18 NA CASSRGGGRPSYNEQFF TGTGCCAGCTCACGCGGTGGGGGGAGGCCCTCCTACAATGAGCAGTTCTTC
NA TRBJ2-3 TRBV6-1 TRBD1 CASDRGTDTQYF TGTGCCAGTGACAGGGGCACAGATACGCAGTATTTT
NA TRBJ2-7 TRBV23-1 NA CASSRTGTYEQYF TGCGCCAGCAGTCGAACGGGAACCTACGAGCAGTACTTC
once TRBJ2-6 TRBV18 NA CASSPTDSGGANVLTF TGTGCCAGCTCACCTACTGACAGTGGAGGGGCCAACGTCCTGACTTTC
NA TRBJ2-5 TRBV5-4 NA CASSHGGRGQQETQYF TGTGCCAGCAGCCACGGAGGGAGGGGGCAGCAAGAGACCCAGTACTTC
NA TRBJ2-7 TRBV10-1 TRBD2 CASSESGGTRGYEQYF TGCGCCAGCAGTGAGTCGGGGGGGACTAGAGGCTACGAGCAGTACTTC
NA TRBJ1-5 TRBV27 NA CASSLSGGNNQPQHF TGTGCCAGCAGTTTATCTGGGGGGAACAATCAGCCCCAGCATTTT
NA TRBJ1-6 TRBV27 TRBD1 CASSLQGGSNSPLHF TGTGCCAGCAGTCTACAGGGGGGAAGCAATTCACCCCTCCACTTT
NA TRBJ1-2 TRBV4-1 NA CASSPRAGEIVGYGYTF TGCGCCAGCAGCCCGAGGGCAGGGGAGATTGTTGGCTATGGCTACACCTTC
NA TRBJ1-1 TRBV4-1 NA CASSQGGAFF TGCGCCAGCAGCCAAGGCGGCGCTTTCTTT
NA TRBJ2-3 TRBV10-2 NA CASWDSYITDTQYF TGCGCCTCGTGGGACTCTTACATAACAGATACGCAGTATTTT
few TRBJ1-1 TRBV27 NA CASSSSYTEAFF TGTGCCAGCTCTTCCAGCTACACTGAAGCTTTCTTT
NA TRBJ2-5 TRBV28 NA CASSLLSQETQYF TGTGCCAGCAGTTTATTAAGCCAAGAGACCCAGTACTTC
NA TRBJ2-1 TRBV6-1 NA CASSGGGSSYNEQFF TGTGCCAGCAGTGGAGGGGGGAGCTCCTACAATGAGCAGTTCTTC
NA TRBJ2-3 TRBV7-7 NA CASSSRDGSDTDTQYF TGTGCCAGCAGCTCCCGGGACGGATCGGACACAGATACGCAGTATTTT
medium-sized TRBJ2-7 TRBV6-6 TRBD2 CASTQQALSGSYEQYF TGTGCCAGCACCCAGCAGGCACTTAGCGGGAGCTACGAGCAGTACTTC
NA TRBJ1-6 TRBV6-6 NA CASSIRGSYNSPLHF TGTGCCAGCAGCATTCGGGGCTCCTATAATTCACCCCTCCACTTT
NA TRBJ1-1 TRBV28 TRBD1 CASSSGQAEAFF TGTGCCAGCAGTTCGGGACAGGCTGAAGCTTTCTTT
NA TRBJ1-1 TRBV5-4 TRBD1 CASSLGGGATEAFF TGTGCCAGCAGCTTGGGAGGGGGCGCCACTGAAGCTTTCTTT
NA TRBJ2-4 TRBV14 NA CASSQVGRQSDIQYF TGTGCCAGCAGCCAAGTTGGACGACAGTCGGACATTCAGTACTTC
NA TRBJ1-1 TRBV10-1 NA CASDRMNTEAFF TGCGCCAGCGACAGGATGAACACTGAAGCTTTCTTT
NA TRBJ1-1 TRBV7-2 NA CASSPGPSAFF TGTGCCAGCAGCCCCGGGCCCTCAGCTTTCTTT
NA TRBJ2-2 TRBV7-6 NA CASSLGSYTGELFF TGTGCCAGCAGCTTAGGTTCCTACACCGGGGAGCTGTTTTTT
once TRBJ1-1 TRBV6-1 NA CASAADLRGTEAFF TGTGCCAGCGCCGCTGACCTGCGCGGCACTGAAGCTTTCTTT
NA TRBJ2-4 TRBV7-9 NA CASSQQDYIQYF TGTGCCAGCAGCCAACAGGACTACATTCAGTACTTC
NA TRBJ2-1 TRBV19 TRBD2 CASSIKLAGGNEQFF TGTGCCAGTAGTATTAAACTAGCGGGAGGGAATGAGCAGTTCTTC
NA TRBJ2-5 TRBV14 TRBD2 CASSQGVTSAQETQYF TGTGCCAGCAGCCAAGGGGTTACTAGCGCACAAGAGACCCAGTACTTC
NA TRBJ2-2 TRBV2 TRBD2 CASSVSGSGGRELFF TGTGCCAGCAGTGTAAGCGGAAGCGGGGGAAGGGAGCTGTTTTTT
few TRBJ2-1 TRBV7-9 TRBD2 CASSQRTSGSSYNEQFF TGTGCCAGCAGCCAACGGACTAGCGGGAGTAGCTACAATGAGCAGTTCTTC
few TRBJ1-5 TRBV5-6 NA CASSAVNQPQHF TGTGCCAGCTCGGCCGTAAATCAGCCCCAGCATTTT
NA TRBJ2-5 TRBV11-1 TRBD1 CASSIRQGLQETQYF TGTGCCAGCAGCATAAGACAGGGTTTACAAGAGACCCAGTACTTC
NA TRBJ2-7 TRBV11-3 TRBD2 CASSFWASGIYEQYF TGTGCCAGCAGCTTTTGGGCTAGCGGGATCTACGAGCAGTACTTC
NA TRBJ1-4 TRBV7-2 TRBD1 CASRFPGQGGKLFF TGTGCCAGCAGGTTTCCGGGACAGGGGGGAAAACTGTTTTTT